This T cell receptor (beta chain) was profiled in a study of cytomegalovirus exposure and HLA in healthy donors. Germline trimming cut 5 bases from V and 2 bases from J; bases unmatched to any gene: 5. CDR1 and CDR2 (germline): SEHNR, FQNEAQ (reference sequence). The CDR3 covers 16 residues. It was with 60 Vbeta and 13 Jbeta primers that the PCR ran. Clones were read by immunoSEQ multiplex PCR, and TCRdb kept only the in-frame ones, dropping some. The sample lists about 110,000 clones, about 80% seen once, with less than 3.5% in the top ten. This receptor was identified in a young man in good health and CMV-seropositive. This rearrangement joins TRBV7-9 to TRBJ2-3; 12 nucleotides line up with TRBD2. The source material was PBMCs. The CDR3, as DNA: TGTGCCAGCAGCGCGACTAGCGGGGGAACCACAGATACGCAGTATTTT. Translated, it gives CASSATSGGTTDTQYF.